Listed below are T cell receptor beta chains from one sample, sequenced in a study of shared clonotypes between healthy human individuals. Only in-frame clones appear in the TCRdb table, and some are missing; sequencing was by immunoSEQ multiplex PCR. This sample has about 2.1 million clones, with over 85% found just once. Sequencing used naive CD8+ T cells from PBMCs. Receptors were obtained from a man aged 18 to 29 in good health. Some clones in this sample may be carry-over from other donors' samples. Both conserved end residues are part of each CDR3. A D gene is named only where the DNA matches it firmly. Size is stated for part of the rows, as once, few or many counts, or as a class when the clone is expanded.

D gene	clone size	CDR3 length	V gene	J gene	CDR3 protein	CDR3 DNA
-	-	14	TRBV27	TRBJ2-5	CASSLGSGGETQYF	TGTGCCAGCAGTTTAGGGTCTGGGGGAGAGACCCAGTACTTC
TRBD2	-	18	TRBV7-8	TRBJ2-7	CASSLTVGVAGLSYEQYF	TGTGCCAGCAGCTTAACCGTGGGGGTAGCGGGTCTCTCCTACGAGCAGTACTTC
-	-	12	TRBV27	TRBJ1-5	CASSSQGQPQHF	TGTGCCAGCAGCTCTCAGGGTCAGCCCCAGCATTTT
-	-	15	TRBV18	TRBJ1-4	CASSDRRATNEKLFF	TGTGCCAGCTCAGATCGACGGGCAACTAATGAAAAACTGTTTTTT
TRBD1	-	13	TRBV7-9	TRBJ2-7	CASSPDRDYEQYF	TGTGCCAGCAGCCCCGACAGGGACTACGAGCAGTACTTC
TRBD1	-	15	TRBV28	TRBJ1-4	CASSTRTGLNEKLFF	TGTGCCAGCAGCACCCGGACAGGTTTAAATGAAAAACTGTTTTTT
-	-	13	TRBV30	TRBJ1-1	CAWRAQGDTEAFF	TGTGCCTGGAGGGCACAGGGAGACACTGAAGCTTTCTTT
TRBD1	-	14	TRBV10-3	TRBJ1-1	CAIGGQGLNTEAFF	TGTGCCATCGGGGGACAGGGACTGAACACTGAAGCTTTCTTT
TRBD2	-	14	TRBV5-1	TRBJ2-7	CASQFSGSTYEQYF	TGCGCCAGCCAGTTTAGCGGGTCTACCTACGAGCAGTACTTC
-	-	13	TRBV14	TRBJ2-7	CASSQEGRLEQYF	TGTGCCAGCAGCCAAGAGGGCCGGTTAGAGCAGTACTTC
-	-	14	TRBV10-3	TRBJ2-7	CAISERGIQYEQYF	TGTGCCATCAGTGAGAGGGGGATTCAGTACGAGCAGTACTTC
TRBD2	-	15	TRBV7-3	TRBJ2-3	CASSLLAGVVDTQYF	TGTGCCAGCAGCCTCCTAGCGGGAGTAGTGGATACGCAGTATTTT
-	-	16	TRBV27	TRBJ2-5	CASSPRPDGTQETQYF	TGTGCCAGCAGTCCTCGACCGGACGGAACACAAGAGACCCAGTACTTC
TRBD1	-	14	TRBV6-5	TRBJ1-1	CASGDSFSNTEAFF	TGTGCCAGTGGGGACAGCTTTTCTAACACTGAAGCTTTCTTT
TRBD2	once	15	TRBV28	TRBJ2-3	CASSLAGGTTDTQYF	TGTGCCAGCAGTTTAGCGGGAGGCACCACAGATACGCAGTATTTT
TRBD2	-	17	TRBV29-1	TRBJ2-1	CSVEGLAGPHSYNEQFF	TGCAGCGTTGAGGGACTAGCGGGACCACATTCCTACAATGAGCAGTTCTTC
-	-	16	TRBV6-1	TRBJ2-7	CASSVGGHHHSYEQYF	TGTGCCAGCAGTGTGGGTGGGCACCACCACTCCTACGAGCAGTACTTC
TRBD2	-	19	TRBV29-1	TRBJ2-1	CSVEDPDPETSGALNEQFF	TGCAGCGTTGAAGATCCCGATCCCGAGACTAGCGGGGCCCTCAATGAGCAGTTCTTC
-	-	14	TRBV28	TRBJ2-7	CASSLFTGTYEQYF	TGTGCCAGCAGTTTATTCACCGGGACCTACGAGCAGTACTTC
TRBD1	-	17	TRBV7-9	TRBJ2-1	CASSPRKGDRKHNEQFF	TGTGCCAGCAGCCCCAGGAAGGGGGACAGGAAACACAATGAGCAGTTCTTC
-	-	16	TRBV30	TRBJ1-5	CAWSPGVQVSNQPQHF	TGTGCCTGGAGCCCAGGGGTTCAGGTTAGCAATCAGCCCCAGCATTTT
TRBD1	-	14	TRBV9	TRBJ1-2	CASSVRDSLYGYTF	TGTGCCAGCAGCGTACGGGACAGCCTCTATGGCTACACCTTC
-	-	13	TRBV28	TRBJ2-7	CASSLIAAYEQYF	TGTGCCAGCAGTTTAATCGCAGCCTACGAGCAGTACTTC
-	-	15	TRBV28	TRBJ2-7	CASSLLSTYPRKQYF	TGTGCCAGCAGTTTATTGAGCACCTACCCGCGGAAGCAGTACTTC
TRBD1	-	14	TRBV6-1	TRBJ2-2	CASSGQGATGELFF	TGTGCCAGCAGTGGGCAGGGGGCTACCGGGGAGCTGTTTTTT
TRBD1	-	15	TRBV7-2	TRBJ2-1	CASSLTGTGSHEQFF	TGTGCCAGCAGCTTGACCGGGACAGGGTCCCATGAGCAGTTCTTC
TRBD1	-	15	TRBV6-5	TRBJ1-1	CASRPGGQGSPEAFF	TGTGCCAGCAGGCCGGGGGGACAGGGCTCTCCTGAAGCTTTCTTT
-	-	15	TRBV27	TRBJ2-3	CASRSGVTSGDTQYF	TGTGCCAGCAGATCTGGGGTTACAAGCGGAGATACGCAGTATTTT
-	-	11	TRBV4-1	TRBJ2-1	CASSQGGYRFF	TGCGCCAGCAGCCAAGGTGGATATAGGTTCTTC
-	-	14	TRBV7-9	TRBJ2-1	CASSLETGFNEQFF	TGTGCCAGCAGCTTAGAAACAGGATTCAATGAGCAGTTCTTC
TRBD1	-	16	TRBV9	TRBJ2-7	CASSPRAGTVTYEQYF	TGTGCCAGCAGCCCCCGAGCCGGGACAGTAACCTACGAGCAGTACTTC
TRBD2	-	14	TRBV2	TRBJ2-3	CASTSGRGADTQYF	TGTGCCAGCACTAGCGGGAGGGGTGCGGATACGCAGTATTTT
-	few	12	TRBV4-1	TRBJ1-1	CASSQVSTEAFF	TGCGCCAGCAGCCAAGTCAGCACTGAAGCTTTCTTT
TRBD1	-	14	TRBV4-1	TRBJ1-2	CASSPGQGNYGYTF	TGCGCCAGCAGCCCCGGACAGGGGAACTATGGCTACACCTTC
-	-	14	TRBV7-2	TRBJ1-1	CASSALRGATEAFF	TGTGCCAGCAGCGCCCTCCGTGGAGCCACTGAAGCTTTCTTT
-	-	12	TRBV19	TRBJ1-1	CASSIGSIEAFF	TGTGCCAGTAGTATCGGCAGCATTGAAGCTTTCTTT
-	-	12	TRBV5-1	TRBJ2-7	CASSGDSYEQYF	TGCGCCAGTTCGGGGGATTCCTACGAGCAGTACTTC
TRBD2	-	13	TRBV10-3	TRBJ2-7	CATTSGGTYEQYF	TGTGCCACAACTAGCGGGGGGACCTACGAGCAGTACTTC
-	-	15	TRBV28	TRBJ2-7	CASSLWGAKTYEQYF	TGTGCCAGCAGTTTATGGGGGGCAAAGACCTACGAGCAGTACTTC
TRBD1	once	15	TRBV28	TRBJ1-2	CASSLMRTGGYGYTF	TGTGCCAGCAGTTTAATGAGGACAGGGGGCTATGGCTACACCTTC
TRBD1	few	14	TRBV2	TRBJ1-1	CASSVRDSTFEAFF	TGTGCCAGCAGTGTCCGGGACAGCACTTTTGAAGCTTTCTTT
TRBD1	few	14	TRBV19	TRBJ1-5	CASMDRGHGQPQHF	TGTGCCAGCATGGACAGGGGGCACGGTCAGCCCCAGCATTTT
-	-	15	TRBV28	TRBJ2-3	CASSLLRRETDTQYF	TGTGCCAGCAGTTTGCTACGCCGCGAAACAGATACGCAGTATTTT
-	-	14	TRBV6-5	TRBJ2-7	CASSNSPSSYEQYF	TGTGCCAGCAGTAACAGCCCGAGCTCCTACGAGCAGTACTTC
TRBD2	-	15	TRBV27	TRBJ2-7	CASSLGGRAPYEQYF	TGTGCCAGCAGCCTCGGTGGGAGGGCCCCCTACGAGCAGTACTTC
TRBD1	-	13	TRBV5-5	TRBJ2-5	CASSPTGGETQYF	TGTGCCAGCAGCCCAACAGGGGGGGAGACCCAGTACTTC
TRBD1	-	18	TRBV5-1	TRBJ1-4	CASSLVRDRGHEGEKLFF	TGCGCCAGCAGCTTAGTCCGGGACAGGGGGCACGAAGGTGAAAAACTGTTTTTT
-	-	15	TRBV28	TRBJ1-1	CASSVGAWDNTEAFF	TGTGCCAGCAGTGTAGGGGCCTGGGACAACACTGAAGCTTTCTTT
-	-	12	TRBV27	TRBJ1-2	CASSPSGDGYTF	TGTGCCAGCAGTCCAAGTGGGGATGGCTACACCTTC
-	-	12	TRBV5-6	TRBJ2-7	CASSFVGNEQYF	TGTGCCAGCAGCTTCGTTGGAAACGAGCAGTACTTC
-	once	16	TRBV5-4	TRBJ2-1	CASSLAVYLPNNEQFF	TGTGCCAGCAGCTTGGCGGTCTACCTCCCGAACAATGAGCAGTTCTTC